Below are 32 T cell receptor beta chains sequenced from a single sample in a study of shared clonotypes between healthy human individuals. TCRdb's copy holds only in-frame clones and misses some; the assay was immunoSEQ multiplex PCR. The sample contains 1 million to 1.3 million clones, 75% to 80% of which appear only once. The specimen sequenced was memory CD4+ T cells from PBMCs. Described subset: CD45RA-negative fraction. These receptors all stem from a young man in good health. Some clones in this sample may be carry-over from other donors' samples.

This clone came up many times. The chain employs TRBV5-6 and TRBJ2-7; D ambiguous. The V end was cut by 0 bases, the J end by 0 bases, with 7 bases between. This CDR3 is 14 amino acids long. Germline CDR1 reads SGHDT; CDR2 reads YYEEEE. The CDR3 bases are TGTGCCAGCAGCTTGGTCCGGAGCTCCTACGAGCAGTACTTC. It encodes CASSLVRSSYEQYF.

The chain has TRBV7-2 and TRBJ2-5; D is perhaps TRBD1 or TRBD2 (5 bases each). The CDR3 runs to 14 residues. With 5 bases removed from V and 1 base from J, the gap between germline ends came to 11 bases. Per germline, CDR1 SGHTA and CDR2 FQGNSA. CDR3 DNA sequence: TGTGCCAGCAGCAGTGGGGGATTCCAAGAGACCCAGTACTTC. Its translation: CASSSGGFQETQYF.

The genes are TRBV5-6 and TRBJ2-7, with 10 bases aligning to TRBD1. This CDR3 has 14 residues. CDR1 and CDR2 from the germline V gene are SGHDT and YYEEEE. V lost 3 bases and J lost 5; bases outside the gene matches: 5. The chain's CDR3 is CASSWTGGTHEQYF. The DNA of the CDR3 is TGTGCCAGCAGCTGGACAGGGGGTACCCACGAGCAGTACTTC. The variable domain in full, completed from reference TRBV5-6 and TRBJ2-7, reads DAGVTQSPTHLIKTRGQQVTLRCSPKSGHDTVSWYQQALGQGPQFIFQYYEEEERQRGNFPDRFSGHQFPNYSSELNVNALLLGDSALYLCASSWTGGTHEQYFGPGTRLTVT.

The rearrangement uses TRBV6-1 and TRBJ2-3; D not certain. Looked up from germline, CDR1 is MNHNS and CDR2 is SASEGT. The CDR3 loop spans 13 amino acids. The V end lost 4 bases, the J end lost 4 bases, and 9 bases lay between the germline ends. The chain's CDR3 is CASSGIGADTQYF. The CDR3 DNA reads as TGTGCCAGCAGTGGAATTGGTGCAGATACGCAGTATTTT.

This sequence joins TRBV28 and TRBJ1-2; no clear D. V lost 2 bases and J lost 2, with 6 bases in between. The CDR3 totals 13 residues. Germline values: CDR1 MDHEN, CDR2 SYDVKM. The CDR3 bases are TGTGCCAGCAGTTTACCCAGCAACTATGGCTACACCTTC. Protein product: CASSLPSNYGYTF.

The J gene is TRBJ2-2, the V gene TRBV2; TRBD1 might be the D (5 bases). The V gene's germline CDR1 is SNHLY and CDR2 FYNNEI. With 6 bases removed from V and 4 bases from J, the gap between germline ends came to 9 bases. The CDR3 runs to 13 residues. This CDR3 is CASRGRGTGELFF. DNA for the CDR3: TGTGCCAGCAGGGGTAGGGGCACCGGGGAGCTGTTTTTT.

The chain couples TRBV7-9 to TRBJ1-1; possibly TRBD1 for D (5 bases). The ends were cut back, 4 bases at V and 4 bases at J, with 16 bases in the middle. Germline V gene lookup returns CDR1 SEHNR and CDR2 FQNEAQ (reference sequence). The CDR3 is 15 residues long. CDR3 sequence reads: CASSSPRGVGTEAFF. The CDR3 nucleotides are TGTGCCAGCAGCTCACCCCGGGGGGTCGGCACTGAAGCTTTCTTT.

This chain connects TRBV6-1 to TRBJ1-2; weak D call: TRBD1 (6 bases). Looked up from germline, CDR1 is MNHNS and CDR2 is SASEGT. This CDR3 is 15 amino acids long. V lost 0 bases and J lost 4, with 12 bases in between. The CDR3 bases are TGTGCCAGCAGTGAAGCGCTTCAGGGGACCTATGGCTACACCTTC. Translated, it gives CASSEALQGTYGYTF.

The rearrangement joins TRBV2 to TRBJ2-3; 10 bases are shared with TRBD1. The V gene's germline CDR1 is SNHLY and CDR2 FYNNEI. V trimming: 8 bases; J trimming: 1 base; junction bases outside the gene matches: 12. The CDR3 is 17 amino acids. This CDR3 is CASGYVGGTGGTDTQYF. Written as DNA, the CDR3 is TGTGCCAGCGGTTACGTTGGAGGGACAGGGGGCACAGATACGCAGTATTTT. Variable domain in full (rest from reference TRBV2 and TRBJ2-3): EPEVTQTPSHQVTQMGQEVILRCVPISNHLYFYWYRQILGQKVEFLVSFYNNEISEKSEIFDDQFSVERPDGSNFTLKIRSTKLEDSAMYFCASGYVGGTGGTDTQYFGPGTRLTVL.

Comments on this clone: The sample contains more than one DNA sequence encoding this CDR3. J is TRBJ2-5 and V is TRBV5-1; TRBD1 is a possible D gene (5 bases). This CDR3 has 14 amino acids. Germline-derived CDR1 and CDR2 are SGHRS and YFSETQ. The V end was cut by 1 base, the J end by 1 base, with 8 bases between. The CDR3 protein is CASSLRQPQETQYF. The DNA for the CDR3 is TGCGCCAGCAGCTTGAGACAGCCCCAAGAGACCCAGTACTTC.

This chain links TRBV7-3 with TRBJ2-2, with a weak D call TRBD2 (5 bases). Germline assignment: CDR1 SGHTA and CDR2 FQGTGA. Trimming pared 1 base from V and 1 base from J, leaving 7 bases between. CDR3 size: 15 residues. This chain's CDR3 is CASSLMGRNTGELFF. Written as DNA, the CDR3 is TGTGCCAGCAGCTTAATGGGGAGGAACACCGGGGAGCTGTTTTTT.

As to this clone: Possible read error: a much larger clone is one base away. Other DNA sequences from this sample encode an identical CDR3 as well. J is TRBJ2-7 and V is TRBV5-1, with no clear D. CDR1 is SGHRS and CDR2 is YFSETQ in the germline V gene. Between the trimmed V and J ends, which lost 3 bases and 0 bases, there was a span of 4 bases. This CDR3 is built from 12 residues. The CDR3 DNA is TGCGCCAGCAGCTCCCCCTCCTACGAGCAGTACTTC. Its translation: CASSSPSYEQYF. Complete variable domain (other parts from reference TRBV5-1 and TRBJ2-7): KAGVTQTPRYLIKTRGQQVTLSCSPISGHRSVSWYQQTPGQGLQFLFEYFSETQRNKGNFPGRFSGRQFSNSRSEMNVSTLELGDSALYLCASSSPSYEQYFGPGTRLTVT.

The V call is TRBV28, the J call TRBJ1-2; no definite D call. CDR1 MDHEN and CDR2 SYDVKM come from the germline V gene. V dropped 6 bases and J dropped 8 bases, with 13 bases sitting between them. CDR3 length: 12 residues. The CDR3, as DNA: TGTGCCAGCAGCCTAGAAATGGGCGGCTACACCTTC. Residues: CASSLEMGGYTF.

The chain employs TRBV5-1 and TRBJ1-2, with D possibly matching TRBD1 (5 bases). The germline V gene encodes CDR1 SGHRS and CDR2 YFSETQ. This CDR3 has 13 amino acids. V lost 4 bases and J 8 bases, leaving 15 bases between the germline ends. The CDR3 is CASSLEGAPGYTF. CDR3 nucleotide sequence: TGCGCCAGCAGCCTCGAAGGGGCCCCAGGCTACACCTTC.

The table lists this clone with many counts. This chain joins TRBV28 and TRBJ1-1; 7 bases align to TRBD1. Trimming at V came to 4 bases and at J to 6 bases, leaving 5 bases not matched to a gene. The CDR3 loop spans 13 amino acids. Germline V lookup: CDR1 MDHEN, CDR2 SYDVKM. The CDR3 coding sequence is TGTGCCAGCAGTTCCCGTGACAGGGCTGAAGCTTTCTTT. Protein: CASSSRDRAEAFF.

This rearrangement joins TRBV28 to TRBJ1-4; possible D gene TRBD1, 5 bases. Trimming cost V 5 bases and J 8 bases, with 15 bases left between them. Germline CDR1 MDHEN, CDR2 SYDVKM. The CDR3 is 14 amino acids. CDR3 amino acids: CASSDSREGEKLFF. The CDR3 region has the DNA TGTGCCAGCAGTGACAGTCGGGAGGGGGAAAAACTGTTTTTT.

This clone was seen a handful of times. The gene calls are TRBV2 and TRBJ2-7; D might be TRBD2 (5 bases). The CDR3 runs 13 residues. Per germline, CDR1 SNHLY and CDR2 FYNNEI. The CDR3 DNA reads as TGTGCTACGGGGTCTTCCTTCTCCTACGAGCAGTACTTC. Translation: CATGSSFSYEQYF. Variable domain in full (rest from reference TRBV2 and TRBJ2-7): EPEVTQTPSHQVTQMGQEVILRCVPISNHLYFYWYRQILGQKVEFLVSFYNNEISEKSEIFDDQFSVERPDGSNFTLKIRSTKLEDSAMYFCATGSSFSYEQYFGPGTRLTVT.

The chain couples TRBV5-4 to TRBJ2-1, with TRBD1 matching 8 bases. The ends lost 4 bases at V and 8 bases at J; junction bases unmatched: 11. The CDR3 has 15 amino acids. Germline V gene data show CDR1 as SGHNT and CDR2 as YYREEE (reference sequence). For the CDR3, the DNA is TGTGCCAGCAGCCTTGACAGGGGAAGGTTCGATGAGCAGTTCTTC. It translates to CASSLDRGRFDEQFF.

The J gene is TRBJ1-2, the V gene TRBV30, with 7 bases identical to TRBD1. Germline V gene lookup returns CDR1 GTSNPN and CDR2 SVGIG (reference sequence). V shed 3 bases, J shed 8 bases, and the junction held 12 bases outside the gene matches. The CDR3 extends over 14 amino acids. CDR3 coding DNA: TGTGCCTGGAGCACAGACAGGGCGGCTGGAGGCTACACCTTC. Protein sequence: CAWSTDRAAGGYTF.

The CDR3 coding sequence is TGCGCCAGCAGCTTGGTAACAGGGGGCGATCAGCCCCAGCATTTT. Translated, it gives CASSLVTGGDQPQHF. The rearrangement joins TRBV5-1 to TRBJ1-5, with TRBD1 matching over 9 bases. The CDR3 runs 15 residues. In germline, CDR1 is SGHRS, CDR2 YFSETQ. V lost 0 bases and J lost 5; bases outside the gene matches: 3.

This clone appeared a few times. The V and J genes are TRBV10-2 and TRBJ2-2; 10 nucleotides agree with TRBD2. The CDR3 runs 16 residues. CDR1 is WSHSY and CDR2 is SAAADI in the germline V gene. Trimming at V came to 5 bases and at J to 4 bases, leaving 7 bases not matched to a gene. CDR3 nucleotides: TGCGCCAGCAGTAACGATAGGACTAGCGGCACCGGGGAGCTGTTTTTT. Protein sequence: CASSNDRTSGTGELFF.

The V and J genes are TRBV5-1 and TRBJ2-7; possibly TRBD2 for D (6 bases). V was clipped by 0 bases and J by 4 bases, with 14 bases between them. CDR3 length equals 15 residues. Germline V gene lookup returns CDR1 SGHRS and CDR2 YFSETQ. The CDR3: CASSLERGGWYEQYF. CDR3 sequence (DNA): TGCGCCAGCAGCTTGGAAAGGGGAGGTTGGTACGAGCAGTACTTC.

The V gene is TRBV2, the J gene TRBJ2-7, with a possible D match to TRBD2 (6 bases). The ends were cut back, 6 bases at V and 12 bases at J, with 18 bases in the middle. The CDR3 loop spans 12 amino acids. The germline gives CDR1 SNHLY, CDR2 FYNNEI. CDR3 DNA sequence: TGTGCCAGCAGGGGACGGGACTTCCTCCGGTACTTC. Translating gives CASRGRDFLRYF.

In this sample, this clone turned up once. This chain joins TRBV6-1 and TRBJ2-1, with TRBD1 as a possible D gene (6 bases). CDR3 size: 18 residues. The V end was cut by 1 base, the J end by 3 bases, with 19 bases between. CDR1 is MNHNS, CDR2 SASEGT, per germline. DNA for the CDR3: TGTGCCAGCAGTGAAGATCGGTGGGGCAGGGGCTACTACAATGAGCAGTTCTTC. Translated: CASSEDRWGRGYYNEQFF.

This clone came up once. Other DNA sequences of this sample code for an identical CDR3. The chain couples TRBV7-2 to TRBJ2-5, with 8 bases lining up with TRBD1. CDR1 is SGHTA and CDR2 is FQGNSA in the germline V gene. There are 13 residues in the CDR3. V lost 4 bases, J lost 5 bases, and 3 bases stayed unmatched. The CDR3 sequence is CASSSGQGETQYF. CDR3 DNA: TGTGCCAGCAGCTCCGGACAGGGTGAGACCCAGTACTTC.

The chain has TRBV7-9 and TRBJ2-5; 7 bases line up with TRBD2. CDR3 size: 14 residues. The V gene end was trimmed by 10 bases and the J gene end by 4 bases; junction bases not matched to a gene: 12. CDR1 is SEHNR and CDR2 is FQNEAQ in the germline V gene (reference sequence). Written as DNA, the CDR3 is TGTGCCACTGCCCCTCTAGCGGTTTTAGAGACCCAGTACTTC. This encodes CATAPLAVLETQYF.

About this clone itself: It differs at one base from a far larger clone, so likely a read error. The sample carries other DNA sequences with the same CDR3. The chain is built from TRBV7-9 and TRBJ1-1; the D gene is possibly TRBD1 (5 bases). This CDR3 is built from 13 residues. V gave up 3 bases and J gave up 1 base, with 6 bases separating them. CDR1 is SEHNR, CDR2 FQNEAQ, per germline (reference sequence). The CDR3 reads CASSFTGNTEAFF. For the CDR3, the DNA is TGTGCCAGCAGCTTTACAGGGAACACTGAAGCTTTCTTT.

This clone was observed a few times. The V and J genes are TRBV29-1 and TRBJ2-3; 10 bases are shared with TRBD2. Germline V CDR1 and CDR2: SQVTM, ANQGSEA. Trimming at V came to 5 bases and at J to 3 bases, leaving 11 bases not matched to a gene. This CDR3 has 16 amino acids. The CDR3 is CSVRGGSSGSTDTQYF. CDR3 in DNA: TGCAGCGTTAGAGGGGGGTCTAGCGGGAGTACAGATACGCAGTATTTT.

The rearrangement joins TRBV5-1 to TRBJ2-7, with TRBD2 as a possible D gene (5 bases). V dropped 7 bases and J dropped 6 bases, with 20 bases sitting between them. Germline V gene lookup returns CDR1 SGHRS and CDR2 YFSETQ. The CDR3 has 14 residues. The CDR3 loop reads CASRISGSSPEQYF. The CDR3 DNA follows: TGCGCCAGCCGCATTTCGGGGAGTTCACCCGAGCAGTACTTC.

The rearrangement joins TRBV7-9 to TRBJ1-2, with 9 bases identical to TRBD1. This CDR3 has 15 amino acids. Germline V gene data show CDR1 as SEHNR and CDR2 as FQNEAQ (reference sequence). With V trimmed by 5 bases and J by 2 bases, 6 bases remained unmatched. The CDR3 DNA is TGTGCCAGCAGCCCTCGGACAGGGGAGAACTATGGCTACACCTTC. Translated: CASSPRTGENYGYTF.

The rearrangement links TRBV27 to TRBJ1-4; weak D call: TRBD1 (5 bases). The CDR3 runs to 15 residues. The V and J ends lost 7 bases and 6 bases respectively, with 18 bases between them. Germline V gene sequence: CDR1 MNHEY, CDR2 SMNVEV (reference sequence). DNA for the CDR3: TGTGCCAGCAAACGTGGTTCGGGGACGTATGAAAAACTGTTTTTT. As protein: CASKRGSGTYEKLFF.

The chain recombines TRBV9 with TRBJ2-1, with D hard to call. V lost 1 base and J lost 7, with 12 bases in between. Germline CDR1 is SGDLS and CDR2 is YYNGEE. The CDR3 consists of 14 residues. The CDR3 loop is CASSVSSERNEQFF. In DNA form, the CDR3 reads TGTGCCAGCAGCGTATCGTCGGAGAGGAATGAGCAGTTCTTC.